Following are 17 T cell receptor beta chains from one sample sequenced in a study of CD8+ T cells in alopecia areata (dated by TCRdb to the late 2010s). The label giving this sample's treatment or condition can be read as: oral pan-JAK inhibitor, 5-10 mg twice daily. Library preparation used the immunoSEQ multiplex PCR assay. For TCR sequencing, RNA was extracted from every sample and reverse transcribed into cDNA to serve as template. TCRdb holds this immuneACCESS table with in-frame rearrangements only. Some clones are missing; in checked studies, unresolved V genes explain under half, and the rest has no known cause. The sample table contains approximately 200,000 clones; only one count was recorded for 40% to 45% of them. Over 2.5% of the sample is in the top ten clones. Sample: CD4+ T cells sorted from blood, taken around week 36, from a patient treated with tofacitinib. The receptors here all came from a human donor with alopecia areata.

The rearrangement links TRBV5-1 to TRBJ1-1; TRBD1 matches at 10 bases. Germline assignment: CDR1 SGHRS and CDR2 YFSETQ. CDR3 length: 14 residues. The J segment lost 4 bases and the V segment lost 0 bases, leaving 0 bases of the junction unmatched. CDR3 amino acids: CASSLGTGGTEAFF. CDR3 bases: TGCGCCAGCAGCTTGGGGACAGGGGGCACTGAAGCTTTCTTT.

The genes are TRBV28 and TRBJ1-2; D not certain. The V end was cut by 6 bases, the J end by 2 bases, with 10 bases between. The CDR3 has 13 residues. CDR1 is MDHEN, CDR2 SYDVKM, per germline. The CDR3 loop reads CASRMTGNYGYTF. As DNA, the CDR3 is TGTGCCAGCAGAATGACTGGGAACTATGGCTACACCTTC.

The table lists this clone with a few counts. The CDR3 region has the DNA TGTGCCAGCAGCTTGGGACCTAGGGACGAGCAGTACTTC. Protein product: CASSLGPRDEQYF. The rearrangement links TRBV7-2 to TRBJ2-7; D tentatively fits TRBD1 or TRBD2 (5 bases each). Trimming stripped 3 bases from V and 5 bases from J, with 11 bases between. The CDR3 length is 13 residues. Germline CDR1 is SGHTA and CDR2 is FQGNSA.

V is TRBV7-2 and J is TRBJ2-1; 10 nucleotides line up with TRBD2. V lost 2 bases and J lost 6; bases outside the gene matches: 4. Germline V CDR1 and CDR2: SGHTA, FQGNSA. The CDR3 runs to 15 residues. CDR3 DNA sequence: TGTGCCAGCAGCTTACGAGCGGGAGGGACCAATGAGCAGTTCTTC. As protein: CASSLRAGGTNEQFF.

This clone appeared a few times. This specimen includes other DNA sequences encoding the same CDR3. The genes are TRBV30 and TRBJ2-2, with D possibly TRBD2 on 6 matching bases. Germline lookup yields CDR1 GTSNPN and CDR2 SVGIG (reference sequence). The CDR3 runs 12 residues. V was cut by 3 bases and J by 8 bases, with 10 bases left in between. The CDR3 is CAWSGGVGELFF. The CDR3 DNA reads TGTGCCTGGAGCGGGGGAGTGGGGGAGCTGTTTTTT. The whole variable domain, remainder taken from reference TRBV30 and TRBJ2-2, is SQTIHQWPATLVQPVGSPLSLECTVEGTSNPNLYWYRQAAGRGLQLLFYSVGIGQISSEVPQNLSASRPQDRQFILSSKKLLLSDSGFYLCAWSGGVGELFFGEGSRLTVL.

Only a few counts were recorded for this clone. The chain's CDR3 is CAWSGEGEQYF. DNA for the CDR3: TGTGCCTGGAGTGGGGAAGGCGAGCAGTACTTC. The chain joins TRBV30 to TRBJ2-5, with D unclear. The J call may not be correct, given that the DNA end is closer to TRBJ2-7. In germline, CDR1 is GTSNPN, CDR2 SVGIG (reference sequence). The CDR3 runs to 11 residues.

The chain links TRBV6-1 to TRBJ1-5; TRBD1 agrees at 7 bases. From germline, CDR1 is MNHNS and CDR2 SASEGT. The J segment lost 2 bases and the V segment lost 4 bases, leaving 5 bases of the junction unmatched. This CDR3 contains 15 residues. Here the CDR3 reads CASSGLTGGNQPQHF. For the CDR3, the DNA is TGTGCCAGCAGTGGTCTCACAGGGGGCAATCAGCCCCAGCATTTT.

This clone was counted once. Its ends do not fully match the called genes, so a read error is possible. The gene calls are TRBV7-7 and TRBJ2-5; 10 bases line up with TRBD2. The CDR3 spans 15 residues. CDR1 and CDR2 from the germline V gene are SSHAT and FNYEAQ (reference sequence). The CDR3 spells CASSLAGGHQETQYF. CDR3 coding DNA: TGTGCTAGCAGCTTAGCGGGGGGACACCAAGAGACCCAGTACTTC. Using reference TRBV7-7 and TRBJ2-5 for the parts outside the CDR3, the full variable domain is GAGVSQSPRYKVTKRGQDVTLRCDPISSHATLYWYQQALGQGPEFLTYFNYEAQPDKSGLPSDRFSAERPEGSISTLTIQRTEQRDSAMYRCASSLAGGHQETQYFGPGTRLLVL.

The table lists this clone with a few counts. The CDR3 loop reads CASSWDSYNEQFF. CDR3 in DNA: TGTGCCAGCAGCTGGGACAGTTACAATGAGCAGTTCTTC. The chain links TRBV7-8 to TRBJ2-1, with TRBD1 identical over 7 bases. V shed 4 bases and J 4 bases; nucleotides not matched to a gene: 1. Per the germline V gene, CDR1 is SGHVS and CDR2 is FQNEAQ. This CDR3 comprises 13 residues.

This clone came up once. The chain recombines TRBV5-1 with TRBJ2-1; 7 nucleotides match TRBD2. The CDR3 sequence is 16 residues long. Germline-derived CDR1 and CDR2 are SGHRS and YFSETQ. V gave up 4 bases and J gave up 6 bases; unmatched junction bases: 13. CDR3 loop: CASSAWRSGMSNEQFF. CDR3 nucleotides: TGCGCCAGCAGCGCCTGGAGGAGCGGGATGAGCAATGAGCAGTTCTTC.

The chain has TRBV5-1 and TRBJ2-1; 7 bases fit TRBD2. V was pared by 9 bases and J by 3 bases, with 21 bases of the junction left unmatched. This CDR3 spans 18 amino acids. Germline CDR1 and CDR2: SGHRS and YFSETQ. CDR3 coding DNA: TGCGCCATCCCCTTTAAGGGCGGGAGCGCCCAATACTACAATGAGCAGTTCTTC. Translation gives CAIPFKGGSAQYYNEQFF.

This clone has only a few counts. V gene TRBV27 combines with J gene TRBJ2-5; TRBD2 aligns across 9 bases. Germline V gives CDR1 MNHEY, CDR2 SMNVEV (reference sequence). CDR3 length equals 15 residues. Trimming at V came to 5 bases and at J to 5 bases, leaving 9 bases not matched to a gene. The CDR3 bases are TGTGCCAGCAGTCCGATCGGACTAGCGATGGAGACCCAGTACTTC. Protein product: CASSPIGLAMETQYF.

This clone was found a few times. The chain carries TRBV11-2 and TRBJ2-2; no firm D call. This CDR3 region has 14 residues. The V end lost 0 bases, the J end lost 4 bases, and 6 bases lay between the germline ends. The germline V gene encodes CDR1 SGHAT and CDR2 FQNNGV. The CDR3 coding sequence is TGTGCCAGCAGCTTAGATCGGGTCACCGGGGAGCTGTTTTTT. Amino acid sequence: CASSLDRVTGELFF.

The chain combines TRBV7-3 with TRBJ2-3; 7 positions match TRBD1. Germline CDR1 SGHTA, CDR2 FQGTGA. V was pared by 0 bases and J by 3 bases, with 6 bases of the junction left unmatched. The CDR3 totals 16 residues. The CDR3 DNA reads as TGTGCCAGCAGCTTAACAGGGGGCGCGAGGACAGATACGCAGTATTTT. This translates into CASSLTGGARTDTQYF.

The J gene is TRBJ1-5, the V gene TRBV27; 10 nucleotides align to TRBD1. Germline-derived CDR1 and CDR2 are MNHEY and SMNVEV (reference sequence). The CDR3 has 15 residues. Trimming took 6 bases from V and 2 from J; bases not matched to a gene: 4. CDR3 in amino acids: CASSLGTGGNQPQHF. The CDR3 bases are TGTGCCAGCAGCTTAGGGACAGGGGGCAATCAGCCCCAGCATTTT.

This clone has just a few counts. The rearrangement uses TRBV15 and TRBJ1-4, with TRBD1 matching 8 bases. The germline CDR1 and CDR2 sequences are LNHNV and YYDKDF (reference sequence). V was clipped by 6 bases and J by 8 bases; unmatched bases: 8. This CDR3 comprises 14 residues. The CDR3 nucleotides are TGTGCCACCAGAGGACAGGGCGAATGGGAAAAACTGTTTTTT. Protein sequence: CATRGQGEWEKLFF.

This clone is labeled as medium-sized. The rearrangement uses TRBV6-4 and TRBJ2-6, with 7 bases identical to TRBD1. CDR1 MRHNA and CDR2 SNTAGT come from the germline V gene. Trimming at V came to 9 bases and at J to 0 bases, leaving 5 bases not matched to a gene. The CDR3 extends over 15 amino acids. In DNA, the CDR3 is TGTGCCAGTGGACAGGCAAGCTCTGGGGCCAACGTCCTGACTTTC. Amino acids: CASGQASSGANVLTF.